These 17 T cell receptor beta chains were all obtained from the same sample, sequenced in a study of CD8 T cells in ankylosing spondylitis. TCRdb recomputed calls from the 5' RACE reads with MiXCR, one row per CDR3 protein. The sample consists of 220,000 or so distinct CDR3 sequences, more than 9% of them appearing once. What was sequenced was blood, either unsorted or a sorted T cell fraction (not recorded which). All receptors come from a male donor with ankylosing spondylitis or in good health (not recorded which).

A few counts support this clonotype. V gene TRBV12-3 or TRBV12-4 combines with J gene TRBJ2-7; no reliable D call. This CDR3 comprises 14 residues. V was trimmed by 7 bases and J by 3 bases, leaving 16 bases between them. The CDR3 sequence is CASTWAAGFYEQYF. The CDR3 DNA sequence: TGTGCCAGCACTTGGGCTGCCGGATTCTACGAGCAGTACTTC.

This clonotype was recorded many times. The DNA of the CDR3 is TGTGCCAGCAGTTTACACCCTGCAGGGGAAGTTAGCACAGATACGCAGTATTTT. Encoded protein: CASSLHPAGEVSTDTQYF. The chain carries TRBV27 and TRBJ2-3; weak D call: TRBD1 (6 bases). Germline V lookup: CDR1 MNHEY, CDR2 SMNVEV (reference sequence). The CDR3 loop spans 18 amino acids. V was clipped by 2 bases and J by 0 bases, with 18 bases between them.

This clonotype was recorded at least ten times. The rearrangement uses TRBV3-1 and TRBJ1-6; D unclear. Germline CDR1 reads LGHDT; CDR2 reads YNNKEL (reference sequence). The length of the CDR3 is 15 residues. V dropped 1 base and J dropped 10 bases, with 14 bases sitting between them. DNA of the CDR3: TGTGCCAGCAGCCAAGCGTACGCGGGTTACTCACCCCTCCACTTT. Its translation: CASSQAYAGYSPLHF.

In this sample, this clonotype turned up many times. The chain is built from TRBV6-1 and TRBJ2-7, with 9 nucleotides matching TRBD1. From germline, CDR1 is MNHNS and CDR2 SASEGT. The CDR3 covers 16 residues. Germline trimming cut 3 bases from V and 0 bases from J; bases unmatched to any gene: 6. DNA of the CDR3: TGTGCCAGCAGTGATCCTGGGACAGGGCCCTCCTACGAGCAGTACTTC. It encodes CASSDPGTGPSYEQYF.

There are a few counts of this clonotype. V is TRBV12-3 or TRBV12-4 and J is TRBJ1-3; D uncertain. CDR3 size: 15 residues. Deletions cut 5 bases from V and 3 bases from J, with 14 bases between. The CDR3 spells CASSPRGVSGNTIYF. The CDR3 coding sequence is TGTGCCAGCAGTCCCCGGGGTGTCAGTGGAAACACCATATATTTT.

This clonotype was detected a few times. CDR3 coding DNA: TGCAGTGCTAGAGTGGCCAGGGATGGCACTGAAGCTTTCTTT. Protein product: CSARVARDGTEAFF. The rearrangement joins TRBV20-1 to TRBJ1-1; D is possibly TRBD1 (5 bases). From germline, CDR1 is DFQATT and CDR2 SNEGSKA (reference sequence). This CDR3 spans 14 amino acids. The V end was cut by 1 base, the J end by 4 bases, with 13 bases between.

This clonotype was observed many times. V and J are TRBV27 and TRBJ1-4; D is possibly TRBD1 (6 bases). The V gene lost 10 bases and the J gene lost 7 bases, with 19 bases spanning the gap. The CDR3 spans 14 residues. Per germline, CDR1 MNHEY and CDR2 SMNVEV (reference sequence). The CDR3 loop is CATSPRGYGEKLFF. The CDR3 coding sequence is TGTGCCACCTCCCCCAGGGGTTACGGTGAAAAACTGTTTTTT.

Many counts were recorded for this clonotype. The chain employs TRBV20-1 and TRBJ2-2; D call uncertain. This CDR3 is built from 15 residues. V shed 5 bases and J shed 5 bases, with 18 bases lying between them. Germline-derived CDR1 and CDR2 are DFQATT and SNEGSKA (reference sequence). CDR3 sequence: CSARSLLPGTGELFF. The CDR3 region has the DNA TGCAGTGCTCGATCCCTACTCCCAGGAACCGGGGAGCTGTTTTTT.

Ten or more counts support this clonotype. This CDR3 reads CASSPQNRGDEKLFF. For the CDR3, the DNA is TGTGCCAGCAGTCCGCAAAACAGGGGGGATGAAAAACTGTTTTTT. The V gene is TRBV25-1, the J gene TRBJ1-4; 8 bases fit TRBD1. The germline V gene has CDR1 MGHDK and CDR2 SYGVNS. V was clipped by 5 bases and J by 6 bases; unmatched bases: 8. This CDR3 spans 15 amino acids.

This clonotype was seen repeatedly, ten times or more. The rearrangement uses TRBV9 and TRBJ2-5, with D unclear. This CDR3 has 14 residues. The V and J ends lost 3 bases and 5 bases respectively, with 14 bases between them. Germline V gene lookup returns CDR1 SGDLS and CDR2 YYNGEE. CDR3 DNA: TGTGCCAGCAGCGCTACCCTTACCCGGGAGACCCAGTACTTC. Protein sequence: CASSATLTRETQYF.

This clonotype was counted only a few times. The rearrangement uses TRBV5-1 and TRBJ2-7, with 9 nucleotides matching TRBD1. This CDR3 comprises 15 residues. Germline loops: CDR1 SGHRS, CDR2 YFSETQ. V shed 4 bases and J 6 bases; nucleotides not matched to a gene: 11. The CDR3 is CASSPDRGSQGEQYF. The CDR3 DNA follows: TGCGCCAGCAGCCCGGACAGGGGTTCGCAAGGCGAGCAGTACTTC.

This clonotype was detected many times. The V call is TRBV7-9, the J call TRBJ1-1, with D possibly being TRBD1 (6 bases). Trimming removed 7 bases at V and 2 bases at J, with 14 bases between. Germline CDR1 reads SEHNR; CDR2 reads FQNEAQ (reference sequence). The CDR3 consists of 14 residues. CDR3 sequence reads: CASTQQGLNTEAFF. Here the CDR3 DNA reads TGTGCCAGCACCCAACAGGGCCTAAACACTGAAGCTTTCTTT.

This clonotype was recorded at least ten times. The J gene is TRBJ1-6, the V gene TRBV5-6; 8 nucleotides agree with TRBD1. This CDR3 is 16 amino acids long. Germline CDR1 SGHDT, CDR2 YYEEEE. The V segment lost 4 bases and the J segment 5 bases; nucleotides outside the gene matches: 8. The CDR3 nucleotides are TGTGCCAGCAGCATCGGGACAGGAATGAATAATTCACCCCTCCACTTT. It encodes CASSIGTGMNNSPLHF.

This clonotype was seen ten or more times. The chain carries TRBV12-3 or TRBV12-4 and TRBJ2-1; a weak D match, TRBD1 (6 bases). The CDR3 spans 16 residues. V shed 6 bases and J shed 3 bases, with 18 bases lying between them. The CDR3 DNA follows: TGTGCCAGCAGCCCTCGAGGGGGATCATTCTACAATGAGCAGTTCTTC. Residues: CASSPRGGSFYNEQFF.

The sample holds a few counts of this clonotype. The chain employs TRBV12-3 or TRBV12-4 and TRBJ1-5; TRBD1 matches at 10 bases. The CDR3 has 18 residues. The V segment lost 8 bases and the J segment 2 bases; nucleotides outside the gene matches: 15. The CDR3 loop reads CASLPSGGTGVGNQPQHF. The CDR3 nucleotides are TGTGCCAGCCTCCCCTCCGGTGGGACAGGGGTTGGCAATCAGCCCCAGCATTTT.

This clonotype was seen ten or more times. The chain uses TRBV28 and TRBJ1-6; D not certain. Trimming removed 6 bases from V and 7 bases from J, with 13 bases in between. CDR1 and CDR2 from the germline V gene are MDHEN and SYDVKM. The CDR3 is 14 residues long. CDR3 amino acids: CASRSEGWNSPLHF. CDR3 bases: TGTGCCAGCAGGTCGGAGGGTTGGAATTCACCCCTCCACTTT.

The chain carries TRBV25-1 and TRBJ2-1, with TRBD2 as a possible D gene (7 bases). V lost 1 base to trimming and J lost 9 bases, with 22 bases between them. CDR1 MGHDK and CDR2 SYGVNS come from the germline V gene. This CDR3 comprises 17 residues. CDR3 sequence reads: CASSEFFGGGPLTEQFF. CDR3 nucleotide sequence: TGTGCCAGCAGTGAATTCTTTGGGGGGGGGCCTTTGACTGAGCAGTTCTTC. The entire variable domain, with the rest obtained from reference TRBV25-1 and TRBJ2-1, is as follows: EADIYQTPRYLVIGTGKKITLECSQTMGHDKMYWYQQDPGMELHLIHYSYGVNSTEKGDLSSESTVSRIRTEHFPLTLESARPSHTSQYLCASSEFFGGGPLTEQFFGPGTRLTVL.